This TCR beta chain was captured in a study of T cells after yellow fever vaccination. Template switching with 5'RACE generated the TCR cDNA and added a universal primer site and UMIs. TCRdb recomputed calls from the 5' RACE reads with MiXCR, one row per CDR3 protein. The sample records 550,000 or so distinct CDR3 sequences, around 21% being singletons. On this clonotype: Its specificity is unknown.

Germline lookup yields CDR1 MDHEN and CDR2 SYDVKM. V shed 7 bases and J shed 5 bases, with 9 bases lying between them. This CDR3 comprises 12 residues. General study results and limits: Reappearing after the booster were most of the clones from primary vaccination (less than 97% CD4, 88% CD8). Researchers noted that a small share of clonotypes showed up in both CD4 and CD8 compartments.

The chain combines TRBV28 with TRBJ2-1; the D is unclear. The material sequenced was PBMCs, taken 15 days after the yellow fever booster vaccination. The sequence derives from a man aged 25 to 45 who received the YFV17D yellow fever vaccine. This CDR3 is CASTPGHNEQFF. The CDR3 DNA follows: TGTGCCAGCACTCCCGGGCACAATGAGCAGTTCTTC.